This TCR beta chain originates from a study of Graves' ophthalmopathy and Graves' hyperthyroidism. Patients with other autoimmune diseases, uncontrolled infections, pregnancy or lactation were excluded. This clonotype was found many times. The germline V gene encodes CDR1 LNHDA and CDR2 SQIVND (reference sequence). The CDR3 covers 14 residues. V shed 4 bases, J shed 4 bases, and the junction held 6 bases outside the gene matches. TCR beta CDR3 regions were amplified from RNA transcripts. First-round RT-PCR employed HTBI primers, with a second-round multiplex PCR after it. TCRdb re-called the multiplex PCR reads with MiXCR, one entry per CDR3 protein. Seen here are around 1,000,000 distinct CDR3 sequences, approximately 35% observed once, and the top ten hold roughly 11%.

V and J are TRBV19 and TRBJ1-2, with 7 bases identical to TRBD1. The TCR was taken from an adult man with Graves' hyperthyroidism. The sample consisted of peripheral blood or thyroid tissue (not recorded which). The CDR3 sequence: CASSNLQGSYGYTF. The CDR3 DNA reads TGTGCCAGTAGTAACTTACAGGGGAGCTATGGCTACACCTTC.